The table lists the clone carrying this T cell receptor beta chain with a few counts. Its target is unknown. These data are taken from a study of neoadjuvant anti-PD-1 for oral cavity cancer. Study as a whole: Patients without progression got a fourth dose around day 43.

Study results and limitations: Larger post-treatment preexisting tumor clones tracked with greater tumor shrinkage.

As to time point: after neoadjuvant nivolumab, at surgical resection. The data were produced by immunoSEQ multiplex PCR, yet TCRdb's version contains in-frame clones alone and is incomplete. This sample has around 24,000 clones, with 20% to 30% found just once. The CDR3 is 13 residues long. V dropped 5 bases and J dropped 6 bases, with 13 bases sitting between them. Germline CDR1 SEHNR, CDR2 FQNEAQ (reference sequence). The chain links TRBV7-9 to TRBJ1-2; weak D call: TRBD1 (5 bases). The source was tumor tissue, collected after nivolumab (anti-PD-1) treatment. The clonotype was recovered from a person between 40 and 85 years old with oral cavity squamous cell carcinoma. CDR3 protein: CASSHRDQDGYTF. CDR3 DNA: TGTGCCAGCAGCCACCGGGACCAGGATGGCTACACCTTC.